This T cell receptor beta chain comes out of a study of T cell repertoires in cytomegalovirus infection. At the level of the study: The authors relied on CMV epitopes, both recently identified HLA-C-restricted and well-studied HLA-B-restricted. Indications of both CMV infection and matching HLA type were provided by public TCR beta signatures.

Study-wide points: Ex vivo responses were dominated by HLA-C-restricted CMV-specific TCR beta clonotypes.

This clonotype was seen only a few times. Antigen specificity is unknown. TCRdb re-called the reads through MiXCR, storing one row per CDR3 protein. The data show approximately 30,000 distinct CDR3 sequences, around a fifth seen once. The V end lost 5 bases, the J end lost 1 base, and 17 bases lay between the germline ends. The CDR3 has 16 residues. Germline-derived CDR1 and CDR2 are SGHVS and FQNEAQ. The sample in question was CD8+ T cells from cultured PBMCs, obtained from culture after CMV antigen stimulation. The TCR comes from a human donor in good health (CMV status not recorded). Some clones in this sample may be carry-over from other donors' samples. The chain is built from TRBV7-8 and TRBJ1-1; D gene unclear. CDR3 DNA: TGTGCCAGCAGCCACTCCCCCGTGGTGGGGAACACTGAAGCTTTCTTT. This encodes CASSHSPVVGNTEAFF.